These 24 T cell receptor beta chains were all obtained from the same sample, sequenced in a study of T-cell memory formation after mild COVID-19. Via MiXCR, TCRdb re-called the 5' RACE reads, giving one row per CDR3 protein. The sample comprises roughly 300,000 distinct CDR3 sequences, 8% to 10% of which are singletons, and roughly 22% rests with the top ten. Sequencing was carried out using PBMCs or a T cell subset sorted from them (not recorded which). The receptors shown here come from a man aged 18 to 30 who had mild COVID-19 (a few samples of this study predate the infection). Cell type and time point are not known.

This clonotype has only a few counts. Here the CDR3 DNA reads TGTGCCAGCAGGCGACAGTCTCATCAGCCCCAGCATTTT. Translation: CASRRQSHQPQHF. The rearrangement joins TRBV27 to TRBJ1-5; tentative D call: TRBD1 (5 bases). Looked up from germline, CDR1 is MNHEY and CDR2 is SMNVEV (reference sequence). Trimming took off 6 bases at V and 5 bases at J, with 11 bases between the two ends. The CDR3 runs to 13 residues.

This clonotype was picked up a small number of times. The rearrangement joins TRBV5-4 to TRBJ2-1; TRBD2 agrees at 12 bases. Germline CDR1 SGHNT, CDR2 YYREEE (reference sequence). The CDR3 is 17 residues long. The ends lost 4 bases at V and 4 bases at J; junction bases unmatched: 9. The CDR3 here is CASSVPTSGGVYNEQFF. The CDR3 bases are TGTGCCAGCAGCGTACCGACTAGCGGGGGTGTTTACAATGAGCAGTTCTTC.

This clonotype appeared a few times. The chain is built from TRBV5-6 and TRBJ2-1, with D unclear. Germline-derived CDR1 and CDR2 are SGHDT and YYEEEE. This CDR3 region has 13 residues. V lost 1 base, J lost 3 bases, and 5 bases lay in between. CDR3 nucleotide sequence: TGTGCCAGCAGCTTGCTGGGCTACAATGAGCAGTTCTTC. It encodes CASSLLGYNEQFF.

The chain couples TRBV7-9 to TRBJ2-6, with D perhaps given as TRBD1 or TRBD2 (5 bases each). V was shortened by 5 bases and J by 0 bases, with 14 bases between the two germline ends. CDR1 is SEHNR, CDR2 FQNEAQ, per germline (reference sequence). This CDR3 is built from 17 residues. DNA for the CDR3: TGTGCCAGCAGCACCCGGGACGTATACTCTGGGGCCAACGTCCTGACTTTC. It translates to CASSTRDVYSGANVLTF.

This clonotype was recorded at least ten times. This chain uses TRBV20-1 with TRBJ2-1; perhaps D is TRBD1 or TRBD2 (5 bases each). There are 15 residues in the CDR3. Trimming took 2 bases from V and 4 from J, leaving 15 bases between them. The germline V gene has CDR1 DFQATT and CDR2 SNEGSKA (reference sequence). This chain's CDR3 is CSARNLGGIYNEQFF. CDR3 DNA: TGCAGTGCTAGAAACCTTGGGGGAATATACAATGAGCAGTTCTTC.

This chain connects TRBV15 to TRBJ2-3, with D uncertain. The CDR3 is made up of 15 amino acids. Looked up from germline, CDR1 is LNHNV and CDR2 is YYDKDF (reference sequence). V lost 0 bases and J lost 6, with 13 bases in between. The CDR3 is CATSRDPVPRDTQYF. The CDR3, as DNA: TGTGCCACCAGCAGAGATCCAGTTCCGCGGGATACGCAGTATTTT. Together with reference TRBV15 and TRBJ2-3, the CDR3 gives the full variable domain: DAMVIQNPRYQVTQFGKPVTLSCSQTLNHNVMYWYQQKSSQAPKLLFHYYDKDFNNEADTPDNFQSRRPNTSFCFLDIRSPGLGDTAMYLCATSRDPVPRDTQYFGPGTRLTVL.

There are many counts of this clonotype. V gene TRBV27 combines with J gene TRBJ1-2; D is possibly TRBD1 (5 bases). The CDR3 runs to 14 residues. CDR1 is MNHEY and CDR2 is SMNVEV in the germline V gene (reference sequence). V was clipped by 3 bases and J by 8 bases, with 16 bases between them. The CDR3 DNA sequence: TGTGCCAGCAGTTTCGGAGGGGAGCCTTGGGGCTACACCTTC. Protein product: CASSFGGEPWGYTF.

This chain uses TRBV7-6 with TRBJ1-1; 8 bases fit TRBD1. The CDR3 is 13 amino acids. Per germline, CDR1 SGHVS and CDR2 FNYEAQ. Trimming took 0 bases from V and 6 from J; bases not matched to a gene: 0. The CDR3 sequence: CASSLATGAEAFF. The CDR3 DNA follows: TGTGCCAGCAGCTTAGCGACAGGGGCTGAAGCTTTCTTT.

The genes are TRBV29-1 and TRBJ1-1; no definite D call. This CDR3 region has 11 residues. Germline assignment: CDR1 SQVTM and CDR2 ANQGSEA. V was clipped by 4 bases and J by 1 base, with 4 bases between them. Written as DNA, the CDR3 is TGCAGCGTTGGTAAGAACACTGAAGCTTTCTTT. Its translation is CSVGKNTEAFF.

This sequence joins TRBV5-1 and TRBJ1-2; possible D gene TRBD1, 6 bases. CDR3 length equals 15 residues. The germline V and J ends were trimmed by 0 bases and 4 bases, with 13 bases remaining between them. Germline lookup yields CDR1 SGHRS and CDR2 YFSETQ. The CDR3 sequence is CASSLDRVTFYGYTF. The CDR3 bases are TGCGCCAGCAGCTTGGACAGGGTCACATTCTATGGCTACACCTTC.

The sample holds a few counts of this clonotype. The chain employs TRBV7-9 and TRBJ2-1; 10 positions match TRBD2. The length of the CDR3 is 15 residues. Germline V lookup: CDR1 SEHNR, CDR2 FQNEAQ (reference sequence). The V segment lost 1 base and the J segment 6 bases; nucleotides outside the gene matches: 3. The CDR3 is CASSLVAGGLNEQFF. In DNA, the CDR3 is TGTGCCAGCAGCTTAGTAGCGGGGGGCCTCAATGAGCAGTTCTTC.

This clonotype was detected only a few times. The chain couples TRBV5-1 to TRBJ1-5; TRBD1 matches at 7 bases. In germline, CDR1 is SGHRS, CDR2 YFSETQ. The ends lost 5 bases at V and 3 bases at J; junction bases unmatched: 11. CDR3 length: 16 residues. The CDR3 nucleotides are TGCGCCAGCAGACCTGACCCAGGGGGGGCCAATCAGCCCCAGCATTTT. Translation gives CASRPDPGGANQPQHF.

The chain recombines TRBV6-2 or TRBV6-3 with TRBJ2-2; no clear D. The CDR3 spans 14 residues. Germline-derived CDR1 and CDR2 are MNHEY and SVGEGT. Trimming left V 7 bases short and J 5 bases short, with 14 bases between. This CDR3 is CASILRPGTGELFF. The CDR3 region has the DNA TGTGCCAGCATCCTACGACCCGGGACCGGGGAGCTGTTTTTT.

The chain combines TRBV4-2 with TRBJ2-1; 7 nucleotides line up with TRBD2. Germline V gene data show CDR1 as LGHNA and CDR2 as YNFKEQ. The V and J ends lost 0 bases and 8 bases, in that order; junction bases with no gene match: 7. CDR3 size: 15 residues. The CDR3 loop is CASSQDGRAVDEQFF. CDR3 nucleotide sequence: TGTGCCAGCAGCCAAGATGGGAGGGCGGTGGATGAGCAGTTCTTC.

The chain combines TRBV5-1 with TRBJ1-3, with no clear D. Germline CDR1 is SGHRS and CDR2 is YFSETQ. This CDR3 contains 14 residues. Trimming stripped 6 bases from V and 0 bases from J, with 10 bases between. In DNA, the CDR3 is TGCGCCAGCACCTCCGGGTTCTCTGGAAACACCATATATTTT. Amino acids: CASTSGFSGNTIYF.

The V and J genes are TRBV18 and TRBJ2-1, with D tentatively TRBD2 (7 bases). CDR1 is KGHSH, CDR2 LQKENI, per germline. V was pared by 6 bases and J by 9 bases, with 15 bases between. There are 13 residues in the CDR3. The CDR3 sequence: CASSDGGPSEQFF. The CDR3, as DNA: TGTGCCAGCTCCGACGGGGGGCCCTCTGAGCAGTTCTTC.

The V gene is TRBV6-5, the J gene TRBJ1-1; D may be TRBD1 (6 bases). Germline V CDR1 and CDR2: MNHEY, SVGAGI. This CDR3 has 14 residues. The V end was cut by 3 bases, the J end by 4 bases, with 12 bases between. As DNA, the CDR3 is TGTGCCAGCAGTTATACCCTGACAGGCACTGAAGCTTTCTTT. It is translated as CASSYTLTGTEAFF.

The chain employs TRBV7-2 and TRBJ2-5; TRBD1 might be the D (6 bases). The CDR3 runs to 13 residues. V gave up 3 bases and J gave up 5 bases, with 10 bases separating them. CDR1 is SGHTA and CDR2 is FQGNSA in the germline V gene. As DNA, the CDR3 is TGTGCCAGCAGCTTGTGGGGGCACGAGACCCAGTACTTC. Translating gives CASSLWGHETQYF.

This clonotype has at least ten counts. This chain connects TRBV11-2 to TRBJ1-1, with D possibly matching TRBD1 (5 bases). The CDR3 is 14 residues long. Germline CDR1 reads SGHAT; CDR2 reads FQNNGV. The V gene lost 2 bases and the J gene lost 4 bases, with 11 bases spanning the gap. Here the CDR3 DNA reads TGTGCCAGCAGCTTATACGGGGGTAGCACTGAAGCTTTCTTT. The encoded protein is CASSLYGGSTEAFF.

This clonotype was seen ten or more times. The chain is built from TRBV12-3 or TRBV12-4 and TRBJ2-1; 7 positions agree with TRBD1. V shed 6 bases, J shed 9 bases, and the junction held 14 bases outside the gene matches. The CDR3 consists of 15 residues. DNA for the CDR3: TGTGCCAGCAGAAGGAGTGAGGGGGCGACGGTTGAGCAGTTCTTC. This sequence encodes CASRRSEGATVEQFF.

The J gene is TRBJ2-5, the V gene TRBV7-2; 14 bases align to TRBD2. J lost 5 bases, V lost 6 bases, and 5 bases had no gene match. The germline V gene encodes CDR1 SGHTA and CDR2 FQGNSA. The CDR3 contains 15 residues. CDR3 in DNA: TGTGCCAGCAGAAAGACTAGCGGGGGGGCGGAGACCCAGTACTTC. Translation gives CASRKTSGGAETQYF. Full variable domain (outside the CDR3, taken from reference TRBV7-2 and TRBJ2-5): GAGVSQSPSNKVTEKGKDVELRCDPISGHTALYWYRQSLGQGLEFLIYFQGNSAPDKSGLPSDRFSAERTGGSVSTLTIQRTQQEDSAVYLCASRKTSGGAETQYFGPGTRLLVL.

As regards this clonotype: A much larger clone lies a single base off, so this may be a read error. The conserved final phenylalanine or tryptophan is absent from the CDR3, which likely points to a read error. In nucleotides, the CDR3 is TGTGCCAGCAGATCCAGGGTATACACTGAAGCTTTCTTG. Translating gives CASRSRVYTEAFL. The V gene is TRBV12-3 or TRBV12-4, the J gene TRBJ1-1; TRBD1 might be the D (5 bases). Trimming removed 6 bases at V and 3 bases at J, with 11 bases between. This CDR3 has 13 residues.

This clonotype was seen a handful of times. The chain couples TRBV7-9 to TRBJ1-1; possibly TRBD1 for D (5 bases). This CDR3 is built from 15 residues. Germline CDR1 SEHNR, CDR2 FQNEAQ (reference sequence). Trimming took 4 bases from V and 3 from J, leaving 15 bases between them. In DNA, the CDR3 is TGTGCCAGCAGCTCCCGAAGGGGCGGGGACACTGAAGCTTTCTTT. Its protein is CASSSRRGGDTEAFF.

The rearrangement joins TRBV5-1 to TRBJ2-1; tentatively, D is TRBD2 (5 bases). Germline V gene sequence: CDR1 SGHRS, CDR2 YFSETQ. V was pared by 0 bases and J by 7 bases, with 11 bases between. This CDR3 comprises 14 residues. The CDR3 sequence: CASSLDGEGNEQFF. CDR3 in DNA: TGCGCCAGCAGCTTGGATGGAGAGGGAAATGAGCAGTTCTTC.